The clone carrying this T cell receptor beta chain occurred a few times. What it binds is not known. In germline, CDR1 is MDHEN, CDR2 SYDVKM. The CDR3 covers 16 residues. Trimming took 6 bases from V and 1 from J, leaving 13 bases between them. Semi-nested PCR with Nested Universal Primer A followed constant-region reverse priming of full-length variable regions. TCRdb independently ran MiXCR on the 5' RACE reads; one entry per CDR3 protein. Of 50,000 to 70,000 distinct CDR3 sequences listed, less than 25% are singletons. Study-level points and caveats: Tumor memory CD4+ T cell TCR gene usage was found to cluster with blood and lymph node memory CD4+ cells and with lymph node naive CD4+ cells.

Treg sorting used a CD4+CD25+CD127-/low gate. The chain is built from TRBV28 and TRBJ2-6; tentative D call: TRBD1 (6 bases). This receptor was identified in a female donor with breast cancer. Input material: tumor-infiltrating Tregs sorted from the breast tumor. The CDR3 bases are TGTGCCAGCAGCCTATCAGGGGAATCTGGGGCCAACGTCCTGACTTTC. Its protein product is CASSLSGESGANVLTF.